The present entry profiles one TCR beta chain with its context. These data originate in a study of CD8 T cells in Susac syndrome. Random hexamers primed reverse transcription of about 0.45 to 1 ug RNA. The immunoSEQ assay covered 54 Vbeta and 13 Jbeta segments for CDR3. TCRdb re-derived calls from the immunoSEQ multiplex PCR reads in MiXCR, one entry per CDR3 protein. The table lists about 290,000 distinct CDR3 sequences, 89% of them singletons. Sequencing targeted TCR beta in T cells from blood (CD8+ and CD4+). Through negative isolation, CD4+ and CD8+ T cells were obtained, while TEMRA cells were enriched using FACS. Trimming pared 3 bases from V and 2 bases from J, leaving 13 bases between. The germline gives CDR1 DFQATT, CDR2 SNEGSKA (reference sequence). The CDR3 runs to 15 residues.

This sequence originates from a human donor with multiple sclerosis. The sequenced material came from CD8+ T cells from PBMCs. The genes are TRBV20-1 and TRBJ2-2; D may match TRBD1 or TRBD2 (6 bases each). This CDR3 is CSASGGGFNTGELFF. CDR3 sequence (DNA): TGCAGTGCTAGCGGGGGCGGATTTAACACCGGGGAGCTGTTTTTT.